The 19 T cell receptor beta chains in this list originate from one sample, sequenced in a study of human T cells and chemical hapten exposure. TCRdb reanalysed the RACE reads using MiXCR and keeps one entry per CDR3 protein. This sample has 95,000 to 150,000 distinct CDR3 sequences, with roughly 10% found just once. The time point was: patch test 3, about 24 weeks after DPC sensitization. As for treatment: therapeutic diphenylcyclopropenone sensitization with weekly scalp DPC. This material consisted of whole blood, taken in connection with sensitization to the hapten diphenylcyclopropenone (DPC). The receptor set was obtained from a woman aged 50 to 60 with alopecia areata. Some clones in this sample may be carry-over from other donors' samples.

The rearrangement links TRBV3-1 to TRBJ1-1; D ambiguous. The germline V gene has CDR1 LGHDT and CDR2 YNNKEL (reference sequence). This CDR3 contains 11 residues. Trimming pared 5 bases from V and 8 bases from J, leaving 9 bases between. CDR3: CASSNIQEAFF. The CDR3 nucleotides read TGTGCCAGCAGCAACATACAAGAAGCTTTCTTT.

This clonotype occurred many times. The V and J genes are TRBV27 and TRBJ1-5; 9 bases are a match to TRBD1. The germline V gene has CDR1 MNHEY and CDR2 SMNVEV (reference sequence). With V trimmed by 0 bases and J by 11 bases, 8 bases remained unmatched. The CDR3 runs 15 residues. CDR3 region: CASSLSPTGGSAQHF. CDR3 nucleotide sequence: TGTGCCAGCAGTTTATCTCCGACAGGGGGGAGTGCCCAGCATTTT.

V gene TRBV19 combines with J gene TRBJ2-1; TRBD1 aligns across 7 bases. The CDR3 is made up of 13 amino acids. J gave up 7 bases and V 6 bases, and 6 bases lay outside the gene matches. The germline V gene encodes CDR1 LNHDA and CDR2 SQIVND (reference sequence). CDR3 sequence (DNA): TGTGCCAGTAGCCCGACAGGGCCGAATGAGCAGTTCTTC. As protein: CASSPTGPNEQFF.

There are a few counts of this clonotype. The CDR3 region is CASSLWTGSSGANVLTF. For the CDR3, the DNA is TGTGCCAGCAGCTTATGGACAGGGAGCTCTGGGGCCAACGTCCTGACTTTC. The V and J genes are TRBV7-9 and TRBJ2-6, with 8 bases lining up with TRBD1. Germline loops: CDR1 SEHNR, CDR2 FQNEAQ (reference sequence). The ends lost 2 bases at V and 0 bases at J; junction bases unmatched: 3. The CDR3 consists of 17 residues.

V usage is TRBV9 and J usage is TRBJ2-3; either TRBD1 or TRBD2 may fit D (5 bases each). Trimming removed 3 bases from V and 2 bases from J, with 19 bases in between. Germline V gene sequence: CDR1 SGDLS, CDR2 YYNGEE. CDR3 length: 17 amino acids. The CDR3 nucleotides read TGTGCCAGCAGCGCTGCCCCGGGACCAAGTACCACAGATACGCAGTATTTT. Translating it yields CASSAAPGPSTTDTQYF.

This clonotype came up many times. The genes are TRBV5-6 and TRBJ1-1; D is undetermined. This CDR3 has 13 amino acids. Per germline, CDR1 SGHDT and CDR2 YYEEEE. V lost 4 bases and J lost 5, with 12 bases in between. CDR3: CASSPGTGTEAFF. Here the CDR3 DNA reads TGTGCCAGCAGCCCCGGAACTGGGACTGAAGCTTTCTTT.

This clonotype was seen many times. CDR3 sequence: CSVGLGSGDTQYF. The CDR3 DNA reads as TGCAGCGTGGGGTTGGGTAGCGGAGATACGCAGTATTTT. The rearrangement uses TRBV29-1 and TRBJ2-3, with D possibly TRBD2 on 6 matching bases. The V end lost 6 bases, the J end lost 5 bases, and 15 bases lay between the germline ends. Germline V gene lookup returns CDR1 SQVTM and CDR2 ANQGSEA. The CDR3 extends over 13 amino acids.

The rearrangement joins TRBV30 to TRBJ1-1; TRBD1 matches at 8 bases. Germline loops: CDR1 GTSNPN, CDR2 SVGIG (reference sequence). V was clipped by 1 base and J by 5 bases; unmatched bases: 0. The CDR3 sequence is 12 residues long. The CDR3 reads CAWSGTGTEAFF. CDR3 coding DNA: TGTGCCTGGAGTGGGACAGGGACTGAAGCTTTCTTT.

This clonotype was recorded a few times. The chain is built from TRBV28 and TRBJ2-1; the match to TRBD1 covers 8 bases. V was pared by 5 bases and J by 9 bases, with 9 bases of the junction left unmatched. The CDR3 is 14 amino acids. Germline assignment: CDR1 MDHEN and CDR2 SYDVKM. The chain's CDR3 is CASSPRTGQGEQFF. Here the CDR3 DNA reads TGTGCCAGCAGTCCCCGGACAGGGCAGGGTGAGCAGTTCTTC.

This clonotype was counted at least ten times. J is TRBJ2-2 and V is TRBV9; 9 bases are a match to TRBD2. There are 18 residues in the CDR3. Per germline, CDR1 SGDLS and CDR2 YYNGEE. The V gene end was trimmed by 1 base and the J gene end by 0 bases; junction bases not matched to a gene: 7. The CDR3 sequence: CASSVRSGGPSNTGELFF. CDR3 DNA: TGTGCCAGCAGCGTAAGGAGCGGGGGGCCCTCGAACACCGGGGAGCTGTTTTTT. Drawing the rest from reference TRBV9 and TRBJ2-2, the complete variable domain is DSGVTQTPKHLITATGQRVTLRCSPRSGDLSVYWYQQSLDQGLQFLIQYYNGEERAKGNILERFSAQQFPDLHSELNLSSLELGDSALYFCASSVRSGGPSNTGELFFGEGSRLTVL.

The chain has TRBV20-1 and TRBJ1-5; tentatively, D is TRBD1 (6 bases). With 7 bases removed from V and 6 bases from J, the gap between germline ends came to 16 bases. Germline CDR1 reads DFQATT; CDR2 reads SNEGSKA (reference sequence). The CDR3 extends over 13 amino acids. CDR3 region: CSGSGTMGQPQHF. For the CDR3, the DNA is TGCAGTGGTTCCGGGACAATGGGTCAGCCCCAGCATTTT.

The CDR3 sequence is CASSPSTGDSYEQYF. The CDR3 DNA sequence: TGTGCCAGCTCACCATCGACAGGCGATTCCTACGAGCAGTACTTC. The chain combines TRBV18 with TRBJ2-7, with D maybe TRBD1 (6 bases). The germline V gene has CDR1 KGHSH and CDR2 LQKENI. Trimming took off 2 bases at V and 1 base at J, with 12 bases between the two ends. The CDR3 sequence is 15 residues long.

This clonotype showed up many times. The chain employs TRBV7-8 and TRBJ2-7; D might be TRBD2 (6 bases). V was trimmed by 0 bases and J by 7 bases, leaving 7 bases between them. Germline CDR1 is SGHVS and CDR2 is FQNEAQ. This CDR3 contains 12 residues. The CDR3 is CASSLASGEQYF. CDR3 in DNA: TGTGCCAGCAGCTTAGCGAGCGGGGAGCAGTACTTC.

Many counts were recorded for this clonotype. The chain joins TRBV6-5 to TRBJ1-4; 10 bases fit TRBD1. CDR1 and CDR2 from the germline V gene are MNHEY and SVGAGI. The CDR3 has 13 amino acids. The V segment lost 10 bases and the J segment 7 bases; nucleotides outside the gene matches: 6. CDR3 in amino acids: CATRTGGSEKLFF. CDR3 sequence (DNA): TGTGCCACCCGGACAGGGGGAAGTGAAAAACTGTTTTTT.

The chain combines TRBV28 with TRBJ2-7; D is possibly TRBD2 (5 bases). Germline CDR1 is MDHEN and CDR2 is SYDVKM. The CDR3 has 11 amino acids. With 6 bases removed from V and 9 bases from J, the gap between germline ends came to 12 bases. The CDR3 DNA reads as TGTGCCAGCAGCCTAGAGGGCTGGCAGTACTTC. Translation: CASSLEGWQYF.

The chain carries TRBV4-1 and TRBJ2-3, with 10 bases identical to TRBD2. The J segment lost 2 bases and the V segment lost 3 bases, leaving 5 bases of the junction unmatched. This CDR3 has 16 amino acids. Per germline, CDR1 MGHRA and CDR2 YSYEKL. CDR3 bases: TGCGCCAGCAGCCAGATAGCGGGGGGCCTCACAGATACGCAGTATTTT. As protein: CASSQIAGGLTDTQYF.

This clonotype was observed a few times. This chain links TRBV5-1 with TRBJ2-7; 10 nucleotides match TRBD2. CDR1 SGHRS and CDR2 YFSETQ come from the germline V gene. The V gene end was trimmed by 1 base and the J gene end by 3 bases; junction bases not matched to a gene: 1. The CDR3 runs to 14 residues. The CDR3 region is CASSLLAGDYEQYF. The CDR3 DNA sequence: TGCGCCAGCAGCTTGCTAGCGGGGGACTACGAGCAGTACTTC.

This clonotype showed up just a few times. V gene TRBV12-3 or TRBV12-4 combines with J gene TRBJ2-3; D is undetermined. The CDR3 totals 14 residues. V lost 3 bases and J lost 8, with 15 bases in between. The CDR3 is CASSFGQTGFTQYF. The CDR3 region has the DNA TGTGCCAGCAGTTTCGGGCAAACCGGGTTTACGCAGTATTTT.

This clonotype was observed a few times. V gene TRBV27 combines with J gene TRBJ2-6; D gene unclear. The CDR3 length is 17 residues. Trimming took off 0 bases at V and 1 base at J, with 10 bases between the two ends. Germline V lookup: CDR1 MNHEY, CDR2 SMNVEV (reference sequence). The CDR3 sequence is CASSLSPHASGANVLTF. The CDR3 DNA sequence: TGTGCCAGCAGTTTATCCCCACACGCTTCTGGGGCCAACGTCCTGACTTTC. The complete variable domain, with remaining parts taken from reference TRBV27 and TRBJ2-6, reads EAQVTQNPRYLITVTGKKLTVTCSQNMNHEYMSWYRQDPGLGLRQIYYSMNVEVTDKGDVPEGYKVSRKEKRNFPLILESPSPNQTSLYFCASSLSPHASGANVLTFGAGSRLTVL.